The next 29 T cell receptor beta chains were all read from a single sample in a study of blood T cell repertoires in COVID-19. Data came from immunoSEQ multiplex PCR; TCRdb stores just in-frame clones and leaves some out. This table has 180,000 or so clones, more than 70% appearing once. The sequenced sample consisted of PBMCs or T cells enriched from blood (not recorded which). Every receptor here comes from a man aged 35-49 years with acute COVID-19.

This sequence joins TRBV27 and TRBJ2-1, with 11 bases lining up with TRBD2. The germline V gene encodes CDR1 MNHEY and CDR2 SMNVEV (reference sequence). J lost 8 bases, V lost 4 bases, and 10 bases had no gene match. The CDR3 is 16 residues long. CDR3 sequence: CASSSQTSGRMDEQFF. The CDR3 region has the DNA TGTGCCAGCAGTTCTCAAACTAGCGGGAGAATGGATGAGCAGTTCTTC.

The chain carries TRBV7-2 and TRBJ1-2; possibly TRBD1 for D (5 bases). With 2 bases removed from V and 2 bases from J, the gap between germline ends came to 18 bases. This CDR3 comprises 17 residues. Germline lookup yields CDR1 SGHTA and CDR2 FQGNSA. The DNA of the CDR3 is TGTGCCAGCAGCTTATCTTGGGGGGGAGTCGGGAACTATGGCTACACCTTC. Translation: CASSLSWGGVGNYGYTF.

In this sample, this clone turned up once. The chain carries TRBV28 and TRBJ1-2; no reliable D call. In germline, CDR1 is MDHEN, CDR2 SYDVKM. V was clipped by 7 bases and J by 4 bases, with 10 bases between them. The CDR3 covers 12 residues. In DNA form, the CDR3 reads TGTGCCAGCACCCTTACTGGCTATGGCTACACCTTC. Translation gives CASTLTGYGYTF.

V gene TRBV30 combines with J gene TRBJ2-2, with TRBD1 as a possible D gene (6 bases). Trimming took off 0 bases at V and 15 bases at J, with 14 bases between the two ends. CDR3 length: 12 residues. The germline V gene encodes CDR1 GTSNPN and CDR2 SVGIG (reference sequence). In DNA form, the CDR3 reads TGTGCCTGGAGTGTTATCAGGGGAACGGTGTTTTTT. The encoded protein is CAWSVIRGTVFF. The whole variable domain, filled in from reference TRBV30 and TRBJ2-2, reads SQTIHQWPATLVQPVGSPLSLECTVEGTSNPNLYWYRQAAGRGLQLLFYSVGIGQISSEVPQNLSASRPQDRQFILSSKKLLLSDSGFYLCAWSVIRGTVFFGEGSRLTVL.

This chain connects TRBV4-1 to TRBJ2-7; D unclear. CDR3 size: 13 residues. Germline V gene sequence: CDR1 MGHRA, CDR2 YSYEKL. Between the trimmed V and J ends, which lost 4 bases and 7 bases, there was a span of 14 bases. The CDR3 DNA follows: TGCGCCAGCAGCCTTACCCAAGCGCAGGAGCAGTACTTC. The encoded protein is CASSLTQAQEQYF.

The rearrangement links TRBV6-5 to TRBJ2-2, with D perhaps TRBD1 (5 bases). Trimming shortened V by 4 bases and J by 4 bases, and 13 bases separated the two germline ends. CDR1 and CDR2 from the germline V gene are MNHEY and SVGAGI. The CDR3 totals 15 residues. The CDR3 DNA reads TGTGCCAGCAGTTTACGGCAGGGTCCCACCGGGGAGCTGTTTTTT. Translated, it gives CASSLRQGPTGELFF.

The gene calls are TRBV5-1 and TRBJ2-1, with TRBD1 matching 7 bases. This CDR3 contains 15 residues. V shed 0 bases, J shed 0 bases, and the junction held 0 bases outside the gene matches. Germline V gives CDR1 SGHRS, CDR2 YFSETQ. CDR3 bases: TGCGCCAGCAGCTTGGGGGACAGCTCCTACAATGAGCAGTTCTTC. This codes for CASSLGDSSYNEQFF.

V gene TRBV5-1 combines with J gene TRBJ1-2, with D uncertain. Trimming left V 1 base short and J 1 base short, with 14 bases between. Germline-derived CDR1 and CDR2 are SGHRS and YFSETQ. The CDR3 is made up of 16 amino acids. The CDR3, as DNA: TGCGCCAGCAGCTTGCAAGAGAACCATTTTAACTATGGCTACACCTTC. It codes for CASSLQENHFNYGYTF.

This clone was recorded only once. The chain is built from TRBV7-2 and TRBJ1-2; 10 nucleotides match TRBD1. V was clipped by 4 bases and J by 7 bases; unmatched bases: 3. The CDR3 covers 13 residues. Germline loops: CDR1 SGHTA, CDR2 FQGNSA. The CDR3 DNA reads as TGTGCCAGCAGCTCAGGACAGGGGGTTGGCTACACCTTC. The encoded protein is CASSSGQGVGYTF.

The chain has TRBV7-4 and TRBJ2-1; 8 bases match TRBD1. V was pared by 5 bases and J by 6 bases, with 6 bases of the junction left unmatched. CDR3 length: 14 amino acids. The germline CDR1 and CDR2 sequences are SGHVT and SQSDAQ. For the CDR3, the DNA is TGTGCCAGCAGCATATATACAGGGGGCAATGAGCAGTTCTTC. It yields the protein CASSIYTGGNEQFF.

This clone has a single count. The chain joins TRBV5-4 to TRBJ2-1, with 8 bases fitting TRBD2. Germline CDR1 SGHNT, CDR2 YYREEE (reference sequence). V shed 4 bases, J shed 7 bases, and the junction held 13 bases outside the gene matches. The CDR3 runs 16 residues. The CDR3 loop reads CASSGPREGLVNEQFF. The CDR3 region has the DNA TGTGCCAGCAGCGGGCCTCGGGAGGGCCTGGTTAATGAGCAGTTCTTC.

CDR3 coding DNA: TGTGCCAGCAGCACAAGCGCCACGGACAATGAGCAGTTCTTC. Encoded protein: CASSTSATDNEQFF. The chain carries TRBV5-5 and TRBJ2-1; D gene uncertain. Trimming removed 4 bases from V and 5 bases from J, with 13 bases in between. The CDR3 is made up of 14 amino acids. The germline gives CDR1 SGHKS, CDR2 YYEKEE (reference sequence).

The CDR3 loop reads CASSSPPGQGFNEQYF. CDR3 nucleotide sequence: TGTGCCAGCAGCTCCCCGCCGGGACAGGGTTTTAACGAGCAGTACTTC. V and J are TRBV7-9 and TRBJ2-7; 9 bases line up with TRBD1. V gave up 4 bases and J gave up 5 bases; unmatched junction bases: 12. The CDR3 loop spans 16 amino acids. From germline, CDR1 is SEHNR and CDR2 FQNEAQ (reference sequence).

The chain combines TRBV27 with TRBJ2-7, with 9 nucleotides matching TRBD1. This CDR3 has 13 residues. Unmatched junction bases numbered 5, after V lost 5 bases and J lost 6 bases. Germline assignment: CDR1 MNHEY and CDR2 SMNVEV (reference sequence). The CDR3 loop is CASSRTGVREQYF. DNA for the CDR3: TGTGCCAGCAGTAGGACAGGGGTCCGCGAGCAGTACTTC.

The chain joins TRBV9 to TRBJ1-6; D gene ambiguous. The CDR3 spans 13 residues. V lost 1 base and J 10 bases, leaving 9 bases between the germline ends. CDR1 is SGDLS and CDR2 is YYNGEE in the germline V gene. The CDR3 is CASSVRDRSPLHF. The CDR3 coding sequence is TGTGCCAGCAGCGTACGGGATAGATCACCCCTCCACTTT.

Concerning this clone: At the DNA level, this CDR3 is encoded by other sequences in the same sample as well. This sequence joins TRBV13 and TRBJ2-1; TRBD1 aligns across 8 bases. V shed 1 base, J shed 7 bases, and the junction held 6 bases outside the gene matches. The germline gives CDR1 PRHDT, CDR2 FYEKMQ (reference sequence). The CDR3 is 15 amino acids. CDR3 region: CASSLAPGGWNEQFF. In DNA form, the CDR3 reads TGTGCCAGCAGCTTAGCCCCAGGGGGCTGGAATGAGCAGTTCTTC.

J is TRBJ2-7 and V is TRBV4-2, with 8 positions matching TRBD2. CDR1 and CDR2 from the germline V gene are LGHNA and YNFKEQ. V dropped 0 bases and J dropped 6; count of bases not matched to a gene: 4. The CDR3 totals 14 residues. The CDR3 DNA sequence: TGTGCCAGCAGCCAAGATGCGCTAGCGGGCGAGCAGTACTTC. Its protein is CASSQDALAGEQYF.

The chain joins TRBV29-1 to TRBJ2-1, with 11 bases fitting TRBD2. CDR3 length: 14 amino acids. V dropped 7 bases and J dropped 7; count of bases not matched to a gene: 9. The germline V gene has CDR1 SQVTM and CDR2 ANQGSEA. The CDR3 loop is CSGRPGLAVNEQFF. CDR3 in DNA: TGCAGCGGGAGACCGGGACTAGCGGTTAATGAGCAGTTCTTC.

The V call is TRBV5-4, the J call TRBJ1-5; no reliable D call. Germline V CDR1 and CDR2: SGHNT, YYREEE (reference sequence). The CDR3 is 13 amino acids. V shed 4 bases and J shed 4 bases, with 9 bases lying between them. The CDR3 loop reads CASSLRGNQPQHF. The DNA of the CDR3 is TGTGCCAGCAGCCTTCGAGGGAATCAGCCCCAGCATTTT.

This chain joins TRBV7-2 and TRBJ2-1; no clear D gene. Germline loops: CDR1 SGHTA, CDR2 FQGNSA. V was trimmed by 1 base and J by 0 bases, leaving 7 bases between them. This CDR3 has 15 amino acids. CDR3 residues: CASSLGSSSYNEQFF. The CDR3 DNA is TGTGCCAGCAGCTTAGGTTCTAGCTCCTACAATGAGCAGTTCTTC.

The chain links TRBV9 to TRBJ1-6; TRBD1 matches 11 bases. V trimming: 0 bases; J trimming: 9 bases; junction bases outside the gene matches: 5. The CDR3 spans 16 residues. Germline values: CDR1 SGDLS, CDR2 YYNGEE. The CDR3, as DNA: TGTGCCAGCAGCGTAGGGAGGGGGACAGGGGGTTCACCCCTCCACTTT. Its translation is CASSVGRGTGGSPLHF.

This chain joins TRBV28 and TRBJ1-1; the match to TRBD1 covers 8 bases. The junction had 8 bases not matched to a gene; V was cut back by 4 bases and J by 7 bases. The germline V gene has CDR1 MDHEN and CDR2 SYDVKM. The CDR3 covers 14 residues. The CDR3 protein is CASSSSTGDGEAFF. CDR3 nucleotide sequence: TGTGCCAGCAGTTCCTCGACAGGGGACGGTGAAGCTTTCTTT. The entire variable domain, with the rest obtained from reference TRBV28 and TRBJ1-1, is as follows: DVKVTQSSRYLVKRTGEKVFLECVQDMDHENMFWYRQDPGLGLRLIYFSYDVKMKEKGDIPEGYSVSREKKERFSLILESASTNQTSMYLCASSSSTGDGEAFFGQGTRLTVV.

Points on this clone: A junction boundary mismatches the germline segment, possibly from a read error. The chain couples TRBV27 to TRBJ2-1, with a possible D match to TRBD1 (5 bases). Germline V lookup: CDR1 MNHEY, CDR2 SMNVEV (reference sequence). This CDR3 is built from 15 residues. Here the CDR3 reads CASSQLGLSNNEQFF. The CDR3 DNA reads as TGTGCCAGCAGCCAACTGGGGCTCTCCAACAATGAGCAGTTCTTC.

The chain recombines TRBV27 with TRBJ2-7; a weak D match, TRBD1 (5 bases). V shed 8 bases and J shed 6 bases, with 17 bases lying between them. Germline V gene lookup returns CDR1 MNHEY and CDR2 SMNVEV (reference sequence). The CDR3 sequence is 13 residues long. The CDR3 is CASSPGATSEQYF. The CDR3 DNA reads TGTGCCAGCTCCCCTGGGGCGACAAGCGAGCAGTACTTC.

The V gene is TRBV5-1, the J gene TRBJ2-5, with D maybe TRBD2 (6 bases). Germline CDR1 SGHRS, CDR2 YFSETQ. V was clipped by 3 bases and J by 4 bases, with 19 bases between them. This CDR3 has 16 residues. The CDR3 reads CASSWGGLADGETQYF. The CDR3 nucleotides are TGCGCCAGCAGCTGGGGCGGGTTAGCGGATGGAGAGACCCAGTACTTC. Based on the CDR3 plus reference TRBV5-1 and TRBJ2-5, the full variable domain is KAGVTQTPRYLIKTRGQQVTLSCSPISGHRSVSWYQQTPGQGLQFLFEYFSETQRNKGNFPGRFSGRQFSNSRSEMNVSTLELGDSALYLCASSWGGLADGETQYFGPGTRLLVL.

The DNA for the CDR3 is TGTGCCACCAGACACGACGGGACAGATACGCAGTATTTT. Amino acids: CATRHDGTDTQYF. The chain joins TRBV24-1 to TRBJ2-3; no definite D call. This CDR3 contains 13 residues. CDR1 is KGHDR and CDR2 is SFDVKD in the germline V gene. The V gene lost 7 bases and the J gene lost 3 bases, with 10 bases spanning the gap.

The sample holds a few counts of this clone. The J gene is TRBJ2-3, the V gene TRBV30; 11 nucleotides line up with TRBD2. V dropped 3 bases and J dropped 2; count of bases not matched to a gene: 7. CDR1 GTSNPN and CDR2 SVGIG come from the germline V gene (reference sequence). The CDR3 length is 16 residues. CDR3 nucleotide sequence: TGTGCCTGGAGGCTCCTAGCGGGAGGCCCCACAGATACGCAGTATTTT. Residues: CAWRLLAGGPTDTQYF.

On this clone: Other DNA sequences in this sample translate to the same CDR3. The V gene is TRBV28, the J gene TRBJ1-2, with TRBD1 matching over 8 bases. V was pared by 6 bases and J by 2 bases, with 2 bases of the junction left unmatched. CDR1 is MDHEN, CDR2 SYDVKM, per germline. The CDR3 sequence is 13 residues long. The CDR3 sequence is CASRRTGNYGYTF. The DNA of the CDR3 is TGTGCCAGCAGGAGGACAGGGAACTATGGCTACACCTTC.

The gene calls are TRBV19 and TRBJ2-3, with D possibly TRBD1 on 5 matching bases. The V end was cut by 4 bases, the J end by 6 bases, with 20 bases between. Germline V gives CDR1 LNHDA, CDR2 SQIVND (reference sequence). This CDR3 has 16 amino acids. As DNA, the CDR3 is TGTGCCAGTAGTAGAGACCCCAGTACAGGAACGGATACGCAGTATTTT. Protein product: CASSRDPSTGTDTQYF. The variable domain in full, completed from reference TRBV19 and TRBJ2-3, reads DGGITQSPKYLFRKEGQNVTLSCEQNLNHDAMYWYRQDPGQGLRLIYYSQIVNDFQKGDIAEGYSVSREKKESFPLTVTSAQKNPTAFYLCASSRDPSTGTDTQYFGPGTRLTVL.